This T cell receptor (beta chain) was recovered during a study of blood T cell repertoires in COVID-19. Study information: COVID-19 samples collected from the United States, Italy and Spain covered acute and convalescent phases. T cells, B-cell-depleted T cells, or PBMCs provided the cDNA or gDNA that served as material.

Cohorts were determined from participant-reported clinical history. Assay: immunoSEQ multiplex PCR; the TCRdb copy retains only in-frame clones and omits some. The data show about 390,000 clones, around 87% seen once. In this sample, this clone turned up once. Germline CDR1 and CDR2: MNHEY and SVGAGI. The CDR3 totals 15 residues. V was shortened by 6 bases and J by 8 bases, with 22 bases between the two germline ends. This clonotype was sampled from a woman aged 45-65 years who had recovered from COVID-19. The V and J genes are TRBV6-5 and TRBJ1-2; TRBD1 is a possible D gene (5 bases). The sample was PBMCs or T cells enriched from blood (not recorded which). The chain's CDR3 is CASSNLPGGAGGYTF. The CDR3 DNA reads as TGTGCCAGCAGCAACCTACCGGGAGGGGCCGGAGGCTACACCTTC.